These 27 T cell receptor beta chains share one sample of origin, sequenced in a study of CD8 T cells in ankylosing spondylitis. One entry per CDR3 protein, called by TCRdb with MiXCR from the 5' RACE reads. Among approximately 200,000 distinct CDR3 sequences, over 10% were seen once, and the ten largest hold 16%. Material for sequencing was blood, either unsorted or a sorted T cell fraction (not recorded which). All receptors derive from a male donor with ankylosing spondylitis or in good health (not recorded which).

This clonotype has ten or more counts. The rearrangement joins TRBV5-1 to TRBJ2-1, with D tentatively TRBD2 (5 bases). Germline assignment: CDR1 SGHRS and CDR2 YFSETQ. Between the trimmed V and J ends, which lost 5 bases and 4 bases, there was a span of 19 bases. This CDR3 has 16 amino acids. CDR3 region: CASSFLADPSYNEQFF. CDR3 nucleotides: TGCGCCAGCAGTTTCCTAGCCGACCCCTCTTACAATGAGCAGTTCTTC.

V and J are TRBV11-2 and TRBJ2-3; 10 nucleotides line up with TRBD2. Germline CDR1 and CDR2: SGHAT and FQNNGV. This CDR3 spans 18 amino acids. J was trimmed by 1 base and V by 4 bases; bases with no gene match: 11. The CDR3 coding sequence is TGTGCCAGCAGCTCGGGACTAGCGCAGGGAATAGGCACAGATACGCAGTATTTT. It is translated as CASSSGLAQGIGTDTQYF.

This chain uses TRBV5-5 with TRBJ1-6; D not certain. The CDR3 runs to 13 residues. The V gene lost 4 bases and the J gene lost 8 bases, with 10 bases spanning the gap. Per germline, CDR1 SGHKS and CDR2 YYEKEE (reference sequence). The CDR3 region has the DNA TGTGCCAGCAGCCTCAGTCCCCATTCACCCCTCCACTTT. Translating gives CASSLSPHSPLHF.

The chain uses TRBV5-1 and TRBJ2-5, with D uncertain. The ends were cut back, 1 base at V and 2 bases at J, with 6 bases in the middle. There are 13 residues in the CDR3. Germline lookup yields CDR1 SGHRS and CDR2 YFSETQ. The CDR3 sequence is CASSLSQQETQYF. DNA of the CDR3: TGCGCCAGCAGCTTGAGTCAGCAAGAGACCCAGTACTTC.

V usage is TRBV4-2 and J usage is TRBJ2-7, with 7 positions matching TRBD2. Germline trimming cut 0 bases from V and 2 bases from J; bases unmatched to any gene: 7. CDR3 length: 16 amino acids. The germline gives CDR1 LGHNA, CDR2 YNFKEQ. The CDR3 DNA follows: TGTGCCAGCAGCCAAGATCCAGCGGGGATAACCTACGAGCAGTACTTC. Translated: CASSQDPAGITYEQYF.

This clonotype was seen more than once but under ten times. V usage is TRBV2 and J usage is TRBJ2-5, with D maybe TRBD1 (6 bases). CDR1 is SNHLY, CDR2 FYNNEI, per germline. The CDR3 spans 14 residues. Deletions cut 4 bases from V and 5 bases from J, with 14 bases between. The CDR3 is CASSGDTEGETQYF. CDR3 DNA: TGTGCCAGCAGTGGGGACACCGAGGGGGAGACCCAGTACTTC.

This clonotype came up a few times. This sequence joins TRBV4-1 and TRBJ1-1; 12 bases line up with TRBD1. The germline V gene has CDR1 MGHRA and CDR2 YSYEKL. The V gene end was trimmed by 3 bases and the J gene end by 1 base; junction bases not matched to a gene: 12. This CDR3 spans 19 amino acids. The CDR3 region has the DNA TGCGCCAGCAGCCACGCCGGGACAGGGGGCTCTCGGACGAACACTGAAGCTTTCTTT. Encoded protein: CASSHAGTGGSRTNTEAFF.

There are many counts of this clonotype. The V gene is TRBV20-1, the J gene TRBJ2-1, with 10 nucleotides matching TRBD2. The junction had 7 bases not matched to a gene; V was cut back by 0 bases and J by 8 bases. The CDR3 length is 15 residues. CDR1 and CDR2 (germline): DFQATT, SNEGSKA (reference sequence). The CDR3 protein is CSARERLAGVDEQFF. In nucleotides, the CDR3 is TGCAGTGCTAGAGAACGCCTAGCGGGAGTCGATGAGCAGTTCTTC.

The V gene is TRBV5-1, the J gene TRBJ1-5; D may be TRBD1 (6 bases). Germline CDR1 SGHRS, CDR2 YFSETQ. This CDR3 is built from 16 residues. V shed 6 bases and J shed 4 bases, with 20 bases lying between them. The CDR3 nucleotides are TGCGCCAGCACCCCCGCGAGAGGGGGGCCGAATCAGCCCCAGCATTTT. This sequence encodes CASTPARGGPNQPQHF. The complete variable domain, with remaining parts taken from reference TRBV5-1 and TRBJ1-5, reads KAGVTQTPRYLIKTRGQQVTLSCSPISGHRSVSWYQQTPGQGLQFLFEYFSETQRNKGNFPGRFSGRQFSNSRSEMNVSTLELGDSALYLCASTPARGGPNQPQHFGDGTRLSIL.

V is TRBV6-5 and J is TRBJ2-5; D is ambiguous. The ends were cut back, 7 bases at V and 5 bases at J, with 5 bases in the middle. Looked up from germline, CDR1 is MNHEY and CDR2 is SVGAGI. This CDR3 contains 10 residues. In DNA, the CDR3 is TGTGCCAGCACCGGGGAGACCCAGTACTTC. Translating gives CASTGETQYF.

This clonotype has only a few counts. The V call is TRBV12-3 or TRBV12-4, the J call TRBJ2-1; no clear D. The germline V and J ends were trimmed by 5 bases and 10 bases, with 6 bases remaining between them. This CDR3 comprises 10 residues. CDR3 region: CASSTLEQFF. The CDR3, as DNA: TGTGCCAGCAGTACCTTAGAGCAGTTCTTC.

This chain uses TRBV7-9 with TRBJ1-1, with 12 bases matching TRBD1. The CDR3 contains 15 residues. Trimming cost V 7 bases and J 5 bases; bases outside gene matches: 8. Germline V CDR1 and CDR2: SEHNR, FQNEAQ (reference sequence). The CDR3 here is CASTPPGQGATEAFF. In nucleotides, the CDR3 is TGTGCCAGCACCCCACCGGGACAGGGGGCGACTGAAGCTTTCTTT.

The chain links TRBV30 to TRBJ2-1; TRBD2 aligns across 11 bases. With 2 bases clipped from V and 9 bases from J, the junction kept 12 bases outside the gene matches. CDR1 GTSNPN and CDR2 SVGIG come from the germline V gene (reference sequence). There are 16 residues in the CDR3. CDR3 coding DNA: TGTGCCTGGAGTCCTAGGGTAGCGGGAGGGCCAGGTGAGCAGTTCTTC. Amino acid sequence: CAWSPRVAGGPGEQFF. Looking up the rest from reference TRBV30 and TRBJ2-1 gives the full variable domain: SQTIHQWPATLVQPVGSPLSLECTVEGTSNPNLYWYRQAAGRGLQLLFYSVGIGQISSEVPQNLSASRPQDRQFILSSKKLLLSDSGFYLCAWSPRVAGGPGEQFFGPGTRLTVL.

The chain employs TRBV2 and TRBJ1-5, with D tentatively TRBD1 (5 bases). With 4 bases removed from V and 2 bases from J, the gap between germline ends came to 12 bases. Per the germline V gene, CDR1 is SNHLY and CDR2 is FYNNEI. The CDR3 consists of 15 residues. CDR3 amino acids: CASSVAGMGNQPQHF. CDR3 DNA: TGTGCCAGCAGTGTGGCAGGGATGGGCAATCAGCCCCAGCATTTT.

CDR3 in amino acids: CASSPGPPGRNNNEQFF. DNA of the CDR3: TGTGCCAGCAGCCCGGGCCCCCCGGGACGCAATAACAATGAGCAGTTCTTC. V is TRBV11-2 and J is TRBJ2-1; perhaps D is TRBD1 or TRBD2 (5 bases each). V lost 5 bases, J lost 5 bases, and 22 bases lay in between. Germline loops: CDR1 SGHAT, CDR2 FQNNGV. This CDR3 spans 17 amino acids.

This clonotype was recorded at least ten times. The gene calls are TRBV12-3 or TRBV12-4 and TRBJ1-5; D is ambiguous. This CDR3 spans 14 amino acids. Trimming took off 3 bases at V and 0 bases at J, with 6 bases between the two ends. The DNA for the CDR3 is TGTGCCAGCAGTTTCGGACCTAGCAATCAGCCCCAGCATTTT. Protein sequence: CASSFGPSNQPQHF.

This chain links TRBV11-1 with TRBJ2-3; TRBD2 matches at 9 bases. The germline V gene has CDR1 SGHAT and CDR2 FQDESV (reference sequence). With 5 bases clipped from V and 5 bases from J, the junction kept 17 bases outside the gene matches. This CDR3 contains 18 residues. The CDR3 DNA reads TGTGCCAGCAGCGGACGCTTGCTAGCGGGACTATTTAAAGATACGCAGTATTTT. Amino acid sequence: CASSGRLLAGLFKDTQYF.

Concerning this clonotype: Compared with germline, one end of the junction differs, possibly owing to a read error. V is TRBV2 and J is TRBJ2-3, with D perhaps matching TRBD1 (5 bases). Germline CDR1 SNHLY, CDR2 FYNNEI. The CDR3 contains 15 residues. This CDR3 reads CASSQGAGLTGTQYF. In DNA form, the CDR3 reads TGTGCCAGCAGCCAGGGTGCCGGGCTCACAGGTACGCAGTATTTT.

This clonotype occurred a few times. The CDR3 loop reads CASSWWGTTPRYEQYF. As DNA, the CDR3 is TGTGCCAGCAGCTGGTGGGGGACTACTCCCCGCTACGAGCAGTACTTC. The gene calls are TRBV11-2 and TRBJ2-7, with 7 positions matching TRBD2. In germline, CDR1 is SGHAT, CDR2 FQNNGV. With 4 bases clipped from V and 3 bases from J, the junction kept 12 bases outside the gene matches. CDR3 length equals 16 residues.

In its sample, this clonotype was seen a few times. The chain couples TRBV11-1 to TRBJ2-3; TRBD2 aligns across 9 bases. With V trimmed by 2 bases and J by 1 base, 10 bases remained unmatched. Germline V gives CDR1 SGHAT, CDR2 FQDESV (reference sequence). The CDR3 is made up of 18 amino acids. The CDR3 is CASSLREGSGRGTDTQYF. The CDR3 DNA reads as TGTGCCAGCAGCTTACGGGAAGGTAGCGGGAGAGGCACAGATACGCAGTATTTT.

The V call is TRBV6-5, the J call TRBJ2-1; D ambiguous. Germline-derived CDR1 and CDR2 are MNHEY and SVGAGI. V lost 3 bases to trimming and J lost 5 bases, with 8 bases between them. The CDR3 extends over 13 amino acids. DNA for the CDR3: TGTGCCAGCAGTTATCACCTCAACAATGAGCAGTTCTTC. Translated, it gives CASSYHLNNEQFF.

This clonotype has only a few counts. CDR3 sequence reads: CASSARAGYNEQFF. The CDR3 DNA is TGCGCCAGCAGCGCCCGGGCCGGATACAATGAGCAGTTCTTC. This chain links TRBV5-1 with TRBJ2-1; D gene uncertain. Germline values: CDR1 SGHRS, CDR2 YFSETQ. The V and J ends lost 4 bases and 4 bases respectively, with 12 bases between them. The CDR3 covers 14 residues.

This clonotype was detected a few times. J is TRBJ1-4 and V is TRBV6-1; D gene unclear. Germline values: CDR1 MNHNS, CDR2 SASEGT. This CDR3 contains 12 residues. Trimming pared 10 bases from V and 7 bases from J, leaving 13 bases between. In DNA, the CDR3 is TGTGCCACCGAGGCCGGGGTTGAAAAACTGTTTTTT. Amino acids: CATEAGVEKLFF.

The chain employs TRBV30 and TRBJ2-1; D might be TRBD2 (6 bases). Germline lookup yields CDR1 GTSNPN and CDR2 SVGIG (reference sequence). The CDR3 loop spans 13 amino acids. V was trimmed by 0 bases and J by 4 bases, leaving 7 bases between them. CDR3 coding DNA: TGTGCCTGGAGTGTAGGAGGGTACAATGAGCAGTTCTTC. As protein: CAWSVGGYNEQFF.

This rearrangement joins TRBV3-1 to TRBJ2-7; 10 nucleotides match TRBD1. CDR1 and CDR2 (germline): LGHDT, YNNKEL (reference sequence). This CDR3 is built from 17 residues. V trimming: 5 bases; J trimming: 5 bases; junction bases outside the gene matches: 15. CDR3 coding DNA: TGTGCCAGCAGCGCCACCCCTCCGGGACAGGGGATCGACGAGCAGTACTTC. Amino acid sequence: CASSATPPGQGIDEQYF.

This clonotype was recorded at least ten times. The chain has TRBV4-2 and TRBJ2-7; possible D gene TRBD1, 5 bases. Trimming took 1 base from V and 3 from J, leaving 7 bases between them. Germline V lookup: CDR1 LGHNA, CDR2 YNFKEQ. CDR3 length: 13 residues. CDR3 DNA sequence: TGTGCCAGCAGCCAAGGGGGCTACTACGAGCAGTACTTC. Protein sequence: CASSQGGYYEQYF.

This rearrangement joins TRBV12-3 or TRBV12-4 to TRBJ2-2, with 7 bases lining up with TRBD2. J gave up 6 bases and V 3 bases, and 7 bases lay outside the gene matches. This CDR3 has 15 amino acids. CDR3 sequence: CASSLGGMLAGELFF. The CDR3 DNA is TGTGCCAGCAGTTTGGGAGGGATGTTGGCCGGGGAGCTGTTTTTT.